Described below is a single T cell receptor beta chain sequence and its context. As yet, its antigen is unknown. Using a J-beta primer mix together with a sample-barcoded 5' primer, a second PCR was run for roughly 7 to 11 cycles. TCRdb reanalysed the 5' RACE reads using MiXCR and keeps one entry per CDR3 protein. This table has about 940,000 distinct CDR3 sequences, under 50% appearing once. The germline gives CDR1 ENHRY, CDR2 SYGVKD. The V segment lost 3 bases and the J segment 13 bases; nucleotides outside the gene matches: 17. The CDR3 contains 17 residues. These data belong to a study of blood T cells in healthy people across ages. Study-level points and caveats: Diversity estimated from one million T cells was considered an underestimate. Not knowing donor CMV status may have confounded expanded clonotype changes. Roughly linear declines in TCR beta diversity per million T cells occurred with age.

At least 5 micrograms of total RNA were extracted per sample. The sequence derives from a man aged 30-40 years in good health. The sequenced sample consisted of blood. This chain connects TRBV10-3 to TRBJ2-1; 11 bases fit TRBD2. CDR3 in amino acids: CAISDYSSGGSKETQFF. CDR3 nucleotide sequence: TGTGCCATCAGTGACTACTCTAGCGGGGGGTCGAAAGAGACCCAGTTCTTC.